This passage covers 27 T cell receptor beta chains from one sample sequenced in a study of blood T cell repertoires in COVID-19. Sequenced by immunoSEQ multiplex PCR; TCRdb stores in-frame clones only, minus some. The sample carries 95,000 to 100,000 clones, approximately 92% recorded once. Sequences were obtained from peripheral blood. These receptors all come from a man aged 50 to 60 with active COVID-19.

A single count supports this clone. The CDR3 reads CASTKGGSYEQYF. Here the CDR3 DNA reads TGTGCCAGCACCAAAGGGGGATCCTACGAGCAGTACTTC. The chain has TRBV28 and TRBJ2-7; TRBD1 is a possible D gene (6 bases). Germline-derived CDR1 and CDR2 are MDHEN and SYDVKM. The CDR3 extends over 13 amino acids. With 7 bases removed from V and 1 base from J, the gap between germline ends came to 11 bases.

The gene calls are TRBV19 and TRBJ1-1, with a tentative D call TRBD1 (6 bases). V lost 3 bases and J 0 bases, leaving 11 bases between the germline ends. The CDR3 consists of 15 residues. CDR1 and CDR2 from the germline V gene are LNHDA and SQIVND (reference sequence). CDR3 sequence reads: CASSMTGQLNTEAFF. CDR3 sequence (DNA): TGTGCCAGTAGTATGACCGGACAGCTGAACACTGAAGCTTTCTTT.

The DNA of the CDR3 is TGTGCCTGGAGCCCGGGACAGGGGACCCAGCCCCAGCATTTT. This encodes CAWSPGQGTQPQHF. The genes are TRBV30 and TRBJ1-5, with 10 bases that match TRBD1. The germline gives CDR1 GTSNPN, CDR2 SVGIG (reference sequence). This CDR3 has 14 residues. V was pared by 3 bases and J by 7 bases, with 6 bases of the junction left unmatched.

The chain recombines TRBV18 with TRBJ1-1; the match to TRBD1 covers 7 bases. V shed 5 bases, J shed 4 bases, and the junction held 13 bases outside the gene matches. The CDR3 consists of 16 residues. Germline V gives CDR1 KGHSH, CDR2 LQKENI. CDR3 coding DNA: TGTGCCAGCTCATCTGAGAGAGGGGGCGCGAGCACTGAAGCTTTCTTT. Translated: CASSSERGGASTEAFF.

The chain carries TRBV5-1 and TRBJ2-1; D may be TRBD2 (5 bases). V shed 1 base and J shed 0 bases, with 8 bases lying between them. In germline, CDR1 is SGHRS, CDR2 YFSETQ. The CDR3 contains 15 residues. CDR3: CASSLLGSSYNEQFF. As DNA, the CDR3 is TGCGCCAGCAGCTTGCTGGGGAGCTCCTACAATGAGCAGTTCTTC.

The chain uses TRBV28 and TRBJ1-6; D may be TRBD1 (6 bases). Per the germline V gene, CDR1 is MDHEN and CDR2 is SYDVKM. This CDR3 is built from 15 residues. Trimming pared 2 bases from V and 6 bases from J, leaving 11 bases between. DNA of the CDR3: TGTGCCAGCAGTTTAGACAGGCGAGCTAATTCACCCCTCCACTTT. Translated: CASSLDRRANSPLHF.

The J gene is TRBJ1-1, the V gene TRBV18; D is unclear. The CDR3 is 13 residues long. Germline V gene lookup returns CDR1 KGHSH and CDR2 LQKENI. V was clipped by 3 bases and J by 3 bases, with 8 bases between them. This chain's CDR3 is CASSPEWDTEAFF. The CDR3, as DNA: TGTGCCAGCTCACCGGAGTGGGACACTGAAGCTTTCTTT.

The DNA of the CDR3 is TGTGCCAGCAGTTTGTGGCCCGGGGATTCGTACGAGCAGTACTTC. Translated, it gives CASSLWPGDSYEQYF. This chain joins TRBV27 and TRBJ2-7; D is perhaps TRBD2 (5 bases). Between the trimmed V and J ends, which lost 3 bases and 4 bases, there was a span of 16 bases. Germline V gene sequence: CDR1 MNHEY, CDR2 SMNVEV (reference sequence). The CDR3 consists of 15 residues.

J is TRBJ1-4 and V is TRBV5-1; no clear D. This CDR3 region has 16 residues. V gave up 0 bases and J gave up 0 bases, with 9 bases separating them. CDR1 is SGHRS and CDR2 is YFSETQ in the germline V gene. The CDR3 region has the DNA TGCGCCAGCAGCTTGGGCCAGGTTGCAACTAATGAAAAACTGTTTTTT. It specifies CASSLGQVATNEKLFF.

This clone was recorded once. This chain uses TRBV7-8 with TRBJ2-7; tentatively, D is TRBD1 (5 bases). The CDR3 covers 14 residues. In germline, CDR1 is SGHVS, CDR2 FQNEAQ. Trimming removed 0 bases from V and 7 bases from J, with 13 bases in between. CDR3 in amino acids: CASSLASQGGEQYF. DNA of the CDR3: TGTGCCAGCAGCTTAGCTAGCCAGGGCGGAGAGCAGTACTTC.

This chain uses TRBV5-4 with TRBJ1-3; D unresolved. Germline V lookup: CDR1 SGHNT, CDR2 YYREEE (reference sequence). Trimming pared 8 bases from V and 0 bases from J, leaving 18 bases between. This CDR3 region has 16 residues. CDR3 amino acids: CASSDGPESSGNTIYF. The CDR3 DNA reads as TGTGCCAGTTCAGATGGGCCAGAGAGCTCTGGAAACACCATATATTTT. The complete variable domain, with remaining parts taken from reference TRBV5-4 and TRBJ1-3, reads ETGVTQSPTHLIKTRGQQVTLRCSSQSGHNTVSWYQQALGQGPQFIFQYYREEENGRGNFPPRFSGLQFPNYSSELNVNALELDDSALYLCASSDGPESSGNTIYFGEGSWLTVV.

The chain recombines TRBV30 with TRBJ1-2; possibly TRBD1 for D (6 bases). V lost 0 bases and J lost 3, with 11 bases in between. Germline V gives CDR1 GTSNPN, CDR2 SVGIG (reference sequence). This CDR3 has 14 amino acids. Here the CDR3 DNA reads TGTGCCTGGAGTGTACCCGGACAGCACTATGGCTACACCTTC. This codes for CAWSVPGQHYGYTF.

As regards this clone: One junction end does not reproduce the germline sequence, and a read error may be involved. The gene calls are TRBV24-1 and TRBJ2-3, with TRBD1 as a possible D gene (5 bases). Germline CDR1 and CDR2: KGHDR and SFDVKD. This CDR3 has 14 amino acids. Here the CDR3 reads CATSDLAPTETQYF. CDR3 coding DNA: TGTGCCACCAGTGATTTGGCCCCGACAGAAACGCAGTATTTT.

This clone was detected only once. J is TRBJ1-1 and V is TRBV27; D is unclear. Trimming left V 6 bases short and J 5 bases short, with 19 bases between. Germline CDR1 and CDR2: MNHEY and SMNVEV (reference sequence). The CDR3 has 15 amino acids. The CDR3 nucleotides read TGTGCCAGCAGCCTAGAACTGGCCTTCGGGACTGAAGCTTTCTTT. Protein product: CASSLELAFGTEAFF.

V gene TRBV19 combines with J gene TRBJ2-2; 14 positions agree with TRBD2. The CDR3 covers 18 residues. Looked up from germline, CDR1 is LNHDA and CDR2 is SQIVND (reference sequence). With 3 bases clipped from V and 5 bases from J, the junction kept 8 bases outside the gene matches. CDR3 in DNA: TGTGCCAGTAGTATCCTCGGGACTAGCGGGAGTAGGACCGGGGAGCTGTTTTTT. The encoded protein is CASSILGTSGSRTGELFF.

V is TRBV21-1 and J is TRBJ2-3; the DNA was not used to check the table's D call, TRBD2. TRBV21-1 is described as a pseudogene. The length of the CDR3 is 16 residues. CDR3 nucleotide sequence: TGTAGGGGGACTAGCGGGAAGGTTCGCGGCACAGATACGCAGTATTTT. Protein: CRGTSGKVRGTDTQYF.

The chain has TRBV28 and TRBJ1-5; no firm D call. V lost 3 bases and J 2 bases, leaving 14 bases between the germline ends. The CDR3 consists of 16 residues. Per the germline V gene, CDR1 is MDHEN and CDR2 is SYDVKM. As DNA, the CDR3 is TGTGCCAGCAGTTTCGTCCCGGAGACGGGCAATCAGCCCCAGCATTTT. Translated, it gives CASSFVPETGNQPQHF.

The chain employs TRBV6-5 and TRBJ1-6, with unresolved D. CDR1 and CDR2 (germline): MNHEY, SVGAGI. Trimming cost V 7 bases and J 6 bases, with 10 bases left between them. The CDR3 is 13 residues long. Here the CDR3 reads CASTSGLNSPLHF. CDR3 sequence (DNA): TGTGCCAGCACATCAGGCCTTAATTCACCCCTCCACTTT.

The rearrangement links TRBV10-1 to TRBJ1-1, with a weak D call TRBD1 (6 bases). The germline CDR1 and CDR2 sequences are WNHNN and SYGVQD (reference sequence). With 4 bases removed from V and 6 bases from J, the gap between germline ends came to 12 bases. The CDR3 has 13 amino acids. The CDR3 sequence is CASSVAGAPEAFF. CDR3 DNA: TGCGCCAGCAGTGTGGCAGGGGCTCCTGAAGCTTTCTTT.

This chain uses TRBV7-8 with TRBJ1-1; possibly TRBD1 for D (6 bases). V dropped 5 bases and J dropped 6 bases, with 22 bases sitting between them. The CDR3 spans 16 residues. In germline, CDR1 is SGHVS, CDR2 FQNEAQ. CDR3 sequence reads: CASSPRDTNVKPEAFF. The CDR3 coding sequence is TGTGCCAGCAGCCCCCGGGACACCAACGTCAAGCCTGAAGCTTTCTTT.

V and J are TRBV5-1 and TRBJ1-2, with D possibly being TRBD1 (6 bases). Germline V gene data show CDR1 as SGHRS and CDR2 as YFSETQ. The CDR3 covers 15 residues. Trimming shortened V by 0 bases and J by 2 bases, and 11 bases separated the two germline ends. CDR3 residues: CASSLAQGSNYGYTF. The CDR3 DNA follows: TGCGCCAGCAGCTTGGCCCAGGGGTCCAACTATGGCTACACCTTC. The whole variable domain, filled in from reference TRBV5-1 and TRBJ1-2, reads KAGVTQTPRYLIKTRGQQVTLSCSPISGHRSVSWYQQTPGQGLQFLFEYFSETQRNKGNFPGRFSGRQFSNSRSEMNVSTLELGDSALYLCASSLAQGSNYGYTFGSGTRLTVV.

The gene calls are TRBV24-1 and TRBJ2-4, with 7 bases that match TRBD1. CDR3 size: 16 residues. With V trimmed by 3 bases and J by 4 bases, 8 bases remained unmatched. Germline-derived CDR1 and CDR2 are KGHDR and SFDVKD. CDR3 nucleotides: TGTGCCACCAGTGATGCCTCGACAGGGTCGAAAAACATTCAGTACTTC. As protein: CATSDASTGSKNIQYF.

This sequence joins TRBV18 and TRBJ1-2, with 8 bases lining up with TRBD1. V lost 0 bases, J lost 4 bases, and 7 bases stayed unmatched. This CDR3 spans 16 amino acids. In germline, CDR1 is KGHSH, CDR2 LQKENI. CDR3 sequence: CASSPPGSGGFYGYTF. The CDR3 bases are TGTGCCAGCTCACCACCGGGCTCAGGGGGCTTCTATGGCTACACCTTC.

This CDR3 is CASSEGVPYNSPLHF. CDR3 coding DNA: TGTGCCAGCAGCGAAGGGGTCCCCTATAATTCACCCCTCCACTTT. V gene TRBV6-6 combines with J gene TRBJ1-6, with D possibly being TRBD1 (5 bases). Germline V lookup: CDR1 MNHNY, CDR2 SVGAGI (reference sequence). Trimming took off 6 bases at V and 2 bases at J, with 11 bases between the two ends. The length of the CDR3 is 15 residues.

The chain carries TRBV7-9 and TRBJ1-1; 7 bases agree with TRBD1. Germline CDR1 reads SEHNR; CDR2 reads FQNEAQ (reference sequence). V shed 4 bases and J 3 bases; nucleotides not matched to a gene: 5. The CDR3 runs to 14 residues. CDR3 sequence (DNA): TGTGCCAGCAGCTCCGGGACAGTCTACACTGAAGCTTTCTTT. Amino acid sequence: CASSSGTVYTEAFF.

This chain links TRBV28 with TRBJ1-2; 8 nucleotides agree with TRBD1. The germline CDR1 and CDR2 sequences are MDHEN and SYDVKM. The ends lost 6 bases at V and 8 bases at J; junction bases unmatched: 8. The CDR3 spans 13 residues. Here the CDR3 reads CASSSDRGGGYTF. Written as DNA, the CDR3 is TGTGCCAGCAGCTCTGACAGGGGAGGAGGCTACACCTTC.

The chain is built from TRBV28 and TRBJ1-1; possible D gene TRBD1, 5 bases. The germline gives CDR1 MDHEN, CDR2 SYDVKM. The V end was cut by 7 bases, the J end by 3 bases, with 15 bases between. The CDR3 runs to 14 residues. The CDR3 DNA sequence: TGTGCCAGCATCGAAGGAGGGGCTTACACTGAAGCTTTCTTT. Translating gives CASIEGGAYTEAFF.